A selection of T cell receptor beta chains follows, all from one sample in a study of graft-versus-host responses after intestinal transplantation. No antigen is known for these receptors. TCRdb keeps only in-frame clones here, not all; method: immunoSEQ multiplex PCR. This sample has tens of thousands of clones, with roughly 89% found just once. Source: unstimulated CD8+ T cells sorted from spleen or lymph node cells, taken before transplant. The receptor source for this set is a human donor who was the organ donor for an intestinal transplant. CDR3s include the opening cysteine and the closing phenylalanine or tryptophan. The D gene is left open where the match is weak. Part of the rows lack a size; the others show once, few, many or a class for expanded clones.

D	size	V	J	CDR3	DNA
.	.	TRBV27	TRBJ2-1	CASSWAGTLASSYNEQFF	TGTGCCAGCAGTTGGGCAGGGACTCTAGCCTCCTCCTACAATGAGCAGTTCTTC
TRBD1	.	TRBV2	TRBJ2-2	CASSAGTDYTGELFF	TGTGCCAGCAGCGCCGGGACAGATTATACCGGGGAGCTGTTTTTT
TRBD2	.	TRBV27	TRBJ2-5	CASSPGTSGQETQYF	TGTGCCAGCAGTCCCGGGACTAGCGGGCAAGAGACCCAGTACTTC
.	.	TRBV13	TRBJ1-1	CASSSRGSSGTEAFF	TGTGCCAGCAGTTCCAGGGGCTCCTCCGGCACTGAAGCTTTCTTT
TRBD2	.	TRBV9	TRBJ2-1	CASSGLRAGADNEQFF	TGTGCCAGCAGCGGATTACGAGCGGGGGCTGACAATGAGCAGTTCTTC
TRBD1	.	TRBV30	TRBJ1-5	CAWSPTGGKGNQPQHF	TGTGCCTGGAGTCCGACAGGGGGCAAGGGCAATCAGCCCCAGCATTTT
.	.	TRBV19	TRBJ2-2	CASSSPDRPNTGELFF	TGTGCCAGTAGTTCGCCCGACAGACCGAACACCGGGGAGCTGTTTTTT
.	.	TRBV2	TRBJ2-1	CASGEQKQFF	TGTGCCAGTGGGGAGCAGAAGCAGTTCTTC
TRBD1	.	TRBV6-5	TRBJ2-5	CASSYSGTGGSETQYF	TGTGCCAGCAGTTACTCCGGGACAGGGGGCTCAGAGACCCAGTACTTC
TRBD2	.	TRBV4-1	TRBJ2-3	CASSQDIASGGADTQYF	TGCGCCAGCAGCCAAGATATCGCTAGCGGGGGTGCAGATACGCAGTATTTT
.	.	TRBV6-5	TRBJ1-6	CASTLHGSGWSPLHF	TGTGCCAGCACCCTTCACGGATCCGGGTGGTCACCCCTCCACTTT
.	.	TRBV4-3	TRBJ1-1	CASSQDYRNTEAFF	TGCGCCAGCAGCCAAGACTACAGGAACACTGAAGCTTTCTTT
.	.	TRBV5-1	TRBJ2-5	CASSLARRGQETQYF	TGCGCCAGCAGCTTGGCTCGCAGGGGCCAAGAGACCCAGTACTTC
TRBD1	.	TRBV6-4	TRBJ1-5	CASSAGTDNQPQHF	TGTGCCAGCAGTGCCGGGACAGACAATCAGCCCCAGCATTTT
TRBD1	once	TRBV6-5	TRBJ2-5	CASSYSTGGYGETQYF	TGTGCCAGCAGTTACTCGACAGGGGGCTATGGAGAGACCCAGTACTTC
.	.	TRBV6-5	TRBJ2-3	CASSYSSGSTDTQYF	TGTGCCAGCAGTTACTCGTCCGGGTCCACAGATACGCAGTATTTT
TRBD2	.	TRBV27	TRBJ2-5	CASTGMGLAGGVETQYF	TGTGCCAGCACAGGGATGGGACTAGCGGGGGGAGTTGAGACCCAGTACTTC
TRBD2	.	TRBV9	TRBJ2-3	CASSREGPDTQYF	TGTGCCAGCAGCCGGGAGGGCCCAGATACGCAGTATTTT
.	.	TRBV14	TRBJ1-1	CASSLQGWNTEAFF	TGTGCCAGCAGCCTCCAGGGTTGGAACACTGAAGCTTTCTTT
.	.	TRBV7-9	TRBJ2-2	CASSLGSGLDYPTGELFF	TGTGCCAGCAGCTTAGGCTCTGGCCTAGATTATCCCACCGGGGAGCTGTTTTTT
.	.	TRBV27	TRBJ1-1	CASSHHRQAAEAFF	TGTGCCAGCAGTCACCACCGACAGGCTGCTGAAGCTTTCTTT
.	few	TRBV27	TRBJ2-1	CVARGYNEQFF	TGTGTCGCCCGGGGCTACAATGAGCAGTTCTTC
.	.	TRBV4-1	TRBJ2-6	CASSQETGALSGANVLTF	TGCGCCAGCAGCCAAGAGACAGGTGCCTTATCTGGGGCCAACGTCCTGACTTTC
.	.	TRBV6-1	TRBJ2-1	CASSGLTLNEQFF	TGTGCCAGCAGTGGACTAACCCTCAATGAGCAGTTCTTC
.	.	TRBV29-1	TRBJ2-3	CSVEVGFPDTQYF	TGCAGCGTTGAAGTCGGGTTCCCAGATACGCAGTATTTT
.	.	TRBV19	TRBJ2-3	CASRGLVGTDTQYF	TGTGCCAGTAGGGGACTCGTCGGCACAGATACGCAGTATTTT
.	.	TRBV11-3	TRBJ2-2	CASSLGPLQGWTGELFF	TGTGCCAGCAGCCTGGGACCGCTCCAGGGGTGGACCGGGGAGCTGTTTTTT
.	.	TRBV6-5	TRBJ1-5	CASSPGPYSNQPQHF	TGTGCCAGCAGCCCGGGTCCATATAGCAATCAGCCCCAGCATTTT
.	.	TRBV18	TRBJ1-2	CASSPLAVNYGYTF	TGTGCCAGCTCACCACTAGCAGTTAACTATGGCTACACCTTC
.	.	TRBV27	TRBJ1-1	CASSTTGTTEAFF	TGTGCCAGCAGTACCACAGGGACCACTGAAGCTTTCTTT
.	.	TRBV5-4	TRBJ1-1	CASSLYMNTEAFF	TGTGCCAGCAGCTTGTACATGAACACTGAAGCTTTCTTT
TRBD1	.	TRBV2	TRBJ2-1	CASSEVQGYNEQFF	TGTGCCAGCAGTGAGGTACAGGGGTACAATGAGCAGTTCTTC
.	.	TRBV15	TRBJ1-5	CATSRRTGMSNQPQHF	TGTGCCACCAGCAGAAGGACCGGGATGAGCAATCAGCCCCAGCATTTT
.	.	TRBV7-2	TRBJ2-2	CAGSSNAGELFF	TGTGCCGGCTCTTCGAACGCCGGGGAGCTGTTTTTT
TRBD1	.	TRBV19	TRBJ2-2	CASTPRHRGGGELFF	TGTGCCAGTACTCCCCGGCACAGGGGCGGCGGGGAGCTGTTTTTT
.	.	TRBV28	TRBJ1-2	CASSPDSTWGGYTF	TGTGCCAGCAGCCCGGACAGTACCTGGGGGGGCTACACCTTC
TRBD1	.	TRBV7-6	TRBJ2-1	CASSLGDRGGNEQFF	TGTGCCAGCAGCTTAGGAGACAGGGGTGGGAATGAGCAGTTCTTC
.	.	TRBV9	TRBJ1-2	CASSPKTQGNYGYTF	TGTGCCAGCAGCCCTAAGACACAGGGCAACTATGGCTACACCTTC
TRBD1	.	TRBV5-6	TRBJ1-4	CASSLQGRNEKLFF	TGTGCCAGCAGCCTACAGGGGAGAAATGAAAAACTGTTTTTT
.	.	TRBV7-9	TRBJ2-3	CASSLGAGARDTQYF	TGTGCCAGCAGCTTAGGGGCGGGGGCGAGAGATACGCAGTATTTT
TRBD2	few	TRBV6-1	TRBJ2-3	CASSEPPAGGQDTQYF	TGTGCCAGCAGTGAACCACCAGCGGGGGGGCAGGATACGCAGTATTTT
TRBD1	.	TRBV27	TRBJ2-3	CASSLSTGADTQYF	TGTGCCAGCAGTTTATCGACAGGGGCAGATACGCAGTATTTT
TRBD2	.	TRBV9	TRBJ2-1	CASSNLAGGPYNEQFF	TGTGCCAGCAGCAACTTAGCGGGGGGGCCCTACAATGAGCAGTTCTTC
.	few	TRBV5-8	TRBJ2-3	CASSLALSKQYF	TGTGCCAGCAGCTTGGCGCTATCAAAGCAGTATTTT
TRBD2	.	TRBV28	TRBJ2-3	CASRALAGGRADTQYF	TGTGCCAGCAGGGCTTTAGCGGGGGGGAGGGCAGATACGCAGTATTTT
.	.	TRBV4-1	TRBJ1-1	CASSQEGAVIEAFF	TGCGCCAGCAGCCAAGAAGGGGCGGTTATTGAAGCTTTCTTT
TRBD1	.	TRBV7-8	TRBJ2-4	CASSLVVGQPTLKNIQYF	TGTGCCAGCAGCTTAGTGGTGGGACAGCCTACGCTCAAAAACATTCAGTACTTC
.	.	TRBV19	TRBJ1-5	CASSMGGSQPQHF	TGTGCCAGTAGTATGGGGGGGAGTCAGCCCCAGCATTTT
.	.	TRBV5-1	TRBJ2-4	CASSLGVGAKNIQYF	TGCGCCAGCAGCCTCGGGGTTGGGGCCAAAAACATTCAGTACTTC
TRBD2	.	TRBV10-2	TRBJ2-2	CASSAALAGVGDTGELFF	TGCGCCAGCAGTGCCGCCCTAGCGGGGGTCGGGGACACCGGGGAGCTGTTTTTT
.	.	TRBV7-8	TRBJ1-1	CASSLGPRTEAFF	TGTGCCAGCAGCTTAGGTCCGCGCACTGAAGCTTTCTTT
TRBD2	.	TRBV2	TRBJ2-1	CASSDVAGGYNEQFF	TGTGCCAGCAGTGATGTGGCGGGGGGGTACAATGAGCAGTTCTTC
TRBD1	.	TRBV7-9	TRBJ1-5	CASSWGQGSNQPQHF	TGTGCCAGCAGCTGGGGACAGGGGTCCAATCAGCCCCAGCATTTT